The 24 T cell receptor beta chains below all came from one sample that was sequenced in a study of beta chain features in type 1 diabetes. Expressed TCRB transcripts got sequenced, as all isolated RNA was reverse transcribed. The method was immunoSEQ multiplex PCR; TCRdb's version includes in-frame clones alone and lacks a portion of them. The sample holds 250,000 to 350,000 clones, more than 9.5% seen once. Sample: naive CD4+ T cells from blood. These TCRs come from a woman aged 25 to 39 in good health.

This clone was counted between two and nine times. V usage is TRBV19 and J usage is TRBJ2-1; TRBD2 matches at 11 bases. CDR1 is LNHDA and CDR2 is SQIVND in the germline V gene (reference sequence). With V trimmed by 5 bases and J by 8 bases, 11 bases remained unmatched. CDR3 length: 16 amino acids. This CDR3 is CASSPRLAGGVYEQFF. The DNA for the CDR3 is TGTGCCAGTAGTCCTCGCTTAGCGGGAGGGGTCTATGAGCAGTTCTTC.

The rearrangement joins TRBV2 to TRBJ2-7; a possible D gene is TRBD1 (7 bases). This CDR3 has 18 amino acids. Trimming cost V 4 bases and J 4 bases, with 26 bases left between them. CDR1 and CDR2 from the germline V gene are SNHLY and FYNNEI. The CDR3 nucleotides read TGTGCCAGCAGTGTGGGCAGGGGGGTCCAGGTCCCAAGATACGAGCAGTACTTC. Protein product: CASSVGRGVQVPRYEQYF.

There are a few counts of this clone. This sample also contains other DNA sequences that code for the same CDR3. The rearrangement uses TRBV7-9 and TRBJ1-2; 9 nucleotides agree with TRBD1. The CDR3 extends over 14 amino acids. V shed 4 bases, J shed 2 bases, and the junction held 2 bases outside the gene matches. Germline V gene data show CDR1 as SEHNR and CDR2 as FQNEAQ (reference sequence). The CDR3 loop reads CASSSDRGNYGYTF. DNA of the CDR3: TGTGCCAGCAGCTCTGACAGGGGGAACTATGGCTACACCTTC.

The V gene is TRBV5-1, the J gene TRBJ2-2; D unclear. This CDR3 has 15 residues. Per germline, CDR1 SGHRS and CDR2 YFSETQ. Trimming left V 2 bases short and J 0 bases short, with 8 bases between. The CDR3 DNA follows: TGCGCCAGCAGCTTTGGCAGATCGAACACCGGGGAGCTGTTTTTT. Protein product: CASSFGRSNTGELFF.

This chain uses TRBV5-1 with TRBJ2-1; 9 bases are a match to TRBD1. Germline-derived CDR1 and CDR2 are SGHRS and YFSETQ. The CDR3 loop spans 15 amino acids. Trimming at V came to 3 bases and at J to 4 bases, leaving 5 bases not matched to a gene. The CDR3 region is CASSSGQGSYNEQFF. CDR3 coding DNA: TGCGCCAGCAGCTCGGGACAGGGATCTTACAATGAGCAGTTCTTC.

CDR3 sequence: CSVEDGTSGFF. Written as DNA, the CDR3 is TGCAGCGTTGAAGATGGGACTAGCGGGTTCTTC. This chain connects TRBV29-1 to TRBJ2-1; 11 bases are shared with TRBD2. The J segment lost 15 bases and the V segment lost 0 bases, leaving 1 base of the junction unmatched. The germline CDR1 and CDR2 sequences are SQVTM and ANQGSEA. The CDR3 has 11 amino acids.

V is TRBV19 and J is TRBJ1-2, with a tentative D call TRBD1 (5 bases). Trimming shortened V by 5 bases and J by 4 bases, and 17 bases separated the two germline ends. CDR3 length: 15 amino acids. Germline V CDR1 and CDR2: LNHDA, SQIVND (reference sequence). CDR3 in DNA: TGTGCCAGTAGTGCGGTCTCCGGGACTAGCTATGGCTACACCTTC. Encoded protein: CASSAVSGTSYGYTF.

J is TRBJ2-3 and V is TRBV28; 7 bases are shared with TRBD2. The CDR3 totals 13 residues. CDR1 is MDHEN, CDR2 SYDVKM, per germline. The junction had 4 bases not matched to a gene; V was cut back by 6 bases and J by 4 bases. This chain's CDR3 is CASRGEGADTQYF. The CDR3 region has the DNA TGTGCCAGCAGAGGGGAGGGCGCAGATACGCAGTATTTT.

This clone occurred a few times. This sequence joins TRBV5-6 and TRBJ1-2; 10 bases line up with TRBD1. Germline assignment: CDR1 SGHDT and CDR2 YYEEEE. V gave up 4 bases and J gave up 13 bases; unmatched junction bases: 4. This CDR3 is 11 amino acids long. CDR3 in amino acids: CASSKGQGVTF. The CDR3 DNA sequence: TGTGCCAGCAGCAAAGGACAGGGGGTCACCTTC.

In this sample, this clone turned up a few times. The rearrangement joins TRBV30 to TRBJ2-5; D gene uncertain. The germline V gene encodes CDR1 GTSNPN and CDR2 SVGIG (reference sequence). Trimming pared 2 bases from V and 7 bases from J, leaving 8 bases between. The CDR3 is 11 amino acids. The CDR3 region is CAWSTARTQYF. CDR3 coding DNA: TGTGCCTGGAGTACTGCCCGGACCCAGTACTTC.

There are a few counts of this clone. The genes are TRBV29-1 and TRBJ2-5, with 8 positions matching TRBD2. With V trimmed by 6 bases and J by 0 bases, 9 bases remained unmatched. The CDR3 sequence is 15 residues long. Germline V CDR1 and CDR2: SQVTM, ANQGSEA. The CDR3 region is CSVTGGVENQETQYF. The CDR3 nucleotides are TGCAGCGTAACGGGGGGGGTAGAGAACCAAGAGACCCAGTACTTC.

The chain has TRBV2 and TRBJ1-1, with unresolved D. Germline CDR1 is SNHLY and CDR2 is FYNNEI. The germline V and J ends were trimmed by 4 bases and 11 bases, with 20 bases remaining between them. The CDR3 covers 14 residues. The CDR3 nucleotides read TGTGCCAGCAGTGCGGCAGCCGGGGTTGCTATGGCTTTCTTT. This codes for CASSAAAGVAMAFF.

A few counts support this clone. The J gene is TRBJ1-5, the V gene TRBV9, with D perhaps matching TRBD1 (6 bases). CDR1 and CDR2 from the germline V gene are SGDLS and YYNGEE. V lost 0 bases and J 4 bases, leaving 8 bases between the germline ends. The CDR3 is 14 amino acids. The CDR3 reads CASSVGDKNQPQHF. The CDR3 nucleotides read TGTGCCAGCAGCGTAGGGGACAAAAATCAGCCCCAGCATTTT.

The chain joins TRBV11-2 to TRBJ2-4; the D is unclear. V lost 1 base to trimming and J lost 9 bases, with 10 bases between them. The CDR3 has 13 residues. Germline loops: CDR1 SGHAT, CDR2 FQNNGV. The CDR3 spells CASSLGSQSIQYF. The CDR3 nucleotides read TGTGCCAGCAGCTTAGGGTCACAAAGCATTCAGTACTTC.

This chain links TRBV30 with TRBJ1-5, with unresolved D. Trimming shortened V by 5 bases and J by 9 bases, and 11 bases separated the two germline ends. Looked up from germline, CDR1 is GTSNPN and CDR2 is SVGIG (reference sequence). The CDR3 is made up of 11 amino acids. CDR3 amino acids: CAWGPDWPQHF. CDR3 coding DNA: TGTGCCTGGGGACCGGACTGGCCCCAGCATTTT.

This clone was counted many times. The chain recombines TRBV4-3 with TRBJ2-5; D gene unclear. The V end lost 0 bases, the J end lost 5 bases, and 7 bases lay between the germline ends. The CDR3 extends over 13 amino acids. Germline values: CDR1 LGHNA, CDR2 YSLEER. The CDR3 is CASSQERRETQYF. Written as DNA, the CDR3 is TGCGCCAGCAGCCAAGAGCGCCGGGAGACCCAGTACTTC.

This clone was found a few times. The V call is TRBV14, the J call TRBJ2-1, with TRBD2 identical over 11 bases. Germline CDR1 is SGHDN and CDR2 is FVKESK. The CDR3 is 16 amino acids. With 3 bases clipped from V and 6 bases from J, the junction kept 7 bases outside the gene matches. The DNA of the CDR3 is TGTGCCAGCAGCCACAACCTAGCGGGAGGTTTCAATGAGCAGTTCTTC. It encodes CASSHNLAGGFNEQFF.

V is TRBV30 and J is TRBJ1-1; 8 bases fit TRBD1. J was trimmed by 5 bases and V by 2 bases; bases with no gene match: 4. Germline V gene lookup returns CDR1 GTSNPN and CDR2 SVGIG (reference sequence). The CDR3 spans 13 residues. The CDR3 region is CAWSIQGGTEAFF. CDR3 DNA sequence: TGTGCCTGGAGTATACAGGGGGGGACTGAAGCTTTCTTT. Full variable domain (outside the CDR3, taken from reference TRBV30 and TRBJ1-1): SQTIHQWPATLVQPVGSPLSLECTVEGTSNPNLYWYRQAAGRGLQLLFYSVGIGQISSEVPQNLSASRPQDRQFILSSKKLLLSDSGFYLCAWSIQGGTEAFFGQGTRLTVV.

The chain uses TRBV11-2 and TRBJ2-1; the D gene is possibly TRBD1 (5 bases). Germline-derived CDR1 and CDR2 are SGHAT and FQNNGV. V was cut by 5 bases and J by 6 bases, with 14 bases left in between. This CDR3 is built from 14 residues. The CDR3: CASSHYDSGNEQFF. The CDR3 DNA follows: TGTGCCAGCAGCCACTACGACAGTGGCAATGAGCAGTTCTTC.

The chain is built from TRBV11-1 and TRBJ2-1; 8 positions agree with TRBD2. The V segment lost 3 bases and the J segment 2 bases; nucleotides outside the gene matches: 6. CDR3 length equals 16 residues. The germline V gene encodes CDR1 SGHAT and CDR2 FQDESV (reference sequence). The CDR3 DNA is TGTGCCAGCAGCTTGTGGGCGGGAGGTACCTACAATGAGCAGTTCTTC. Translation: CASSLWAGGTYNEQFF.

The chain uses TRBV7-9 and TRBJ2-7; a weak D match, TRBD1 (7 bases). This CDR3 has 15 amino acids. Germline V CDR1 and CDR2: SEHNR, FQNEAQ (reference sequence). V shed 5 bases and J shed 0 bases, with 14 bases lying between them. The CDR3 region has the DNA TGTGCCAGCAGCGTGGCGGGGACAGTCTCCTACGAGCAGTACTTC. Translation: CASSVAGTVSYEQYF.

The CDR3 nucleotides are TGTGCCAGCAGCTTGCTCACTAGCGGGACCCACAATGAGCAGTTCTTC. This sequence encodes CASSLLTSGTHNEQFF. The chain carries TRBV5-4 and TRBJ2-1; 10 nucleotides line up with TRBD2. The J segment lost 5 bases and the V segment lost 1 base, leaving 6 bases of the junction unmatched. The CDR3 is 16 residues long. Looked up from germline, CDR1 is SGHNT and CDR2 is YYREEE (reference sequence).

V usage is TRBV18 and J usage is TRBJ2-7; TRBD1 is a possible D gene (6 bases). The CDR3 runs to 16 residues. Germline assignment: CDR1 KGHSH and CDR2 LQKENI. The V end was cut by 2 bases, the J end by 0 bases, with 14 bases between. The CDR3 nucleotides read TGTGCCAGCTCACCAAGCTATGACAGGAGCTCCTACGAGCAGTACTTC. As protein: CASSPSYDRSSYEQYF.

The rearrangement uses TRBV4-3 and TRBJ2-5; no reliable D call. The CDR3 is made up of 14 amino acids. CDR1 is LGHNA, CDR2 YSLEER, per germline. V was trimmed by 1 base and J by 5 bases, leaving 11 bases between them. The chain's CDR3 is CASSQAAGLETQYF. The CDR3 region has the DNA TGCGCCAGCAGCCAAGCGGCAGGTCTTGAGACCCAGTACTTC.